One sample yielded the 3 T cell receptor beta chains listed below, sequenced in a study of control samples from healthy donors and cancer patients. Some clones are missing from TCRdb's copy, which holds only in-frame ones; the method was immunoSEQ multiplex PCR. In the table there are 95,000 to 130,000 clones, 88% of which are singletons. The sample was blood. The receptors here all came from an older woman in good health.

The chain employs TRBV9 and TRBJ2-2, with a tentative D call TRBD1 (5 bases). Germline V gene data show CDR1 as SGDLS and CDR2 as YYNGEE. Trimming left V 0 bases short and J 6 bases short, with 15 bases between. CDR3 length: 16 amino acids. CDR3 amino acids: CASSVGGWGKAGELFF. The CDR3, as DNA: TGTGCCAGCAGCGTAGGGGGCTGGGGAAAGGCCGGGGAGCTGTTTTTT.

The chain uses TRBV6-5 and TRBJ2-2, with 9 positions matching TRBD2. This CDR3 is built from 15 residues. Unmatched junction bases numbered 5, after V lost 8 bases and J lost 1 base. Germline CDR1 is MNHEY and CDR2 is SVGAGI. CDR3 sequence: CASRSGGENTGELFF. The CDR3 region has the DNA TGTGCCAGCCGTAGCGGGGGAGAGAACACCGGGGAGCTGTTTTTT.

CDR3 sequence reads: CASSSTSPENTEAFF. The CDR3 DNA reads TGCGCCAGCAGCTCGACATCACCTGAGAACACTGAAGCTTTCTTT. This rearrangement joins TRBV5-1 to TRBJ1-1; D gene uncertain. The length of the CDR3 is 15 residues. Germline assignment: CDR1 SGHRS and CDR2 YFSETQ. The V and J ends lost 3 bases and 1 base respectively, with 13 bases between them.